The 19 T cell receptor beta chains below come from one sample, sequenced in a study of T-cell memory formation after mild COVID-19. MiXCR was run by TCRdb on the 5' RACE reads, yielding one entry per CDR3 protein. The sample carries almost 250,000 distinct CDR3 sequences, roughly 14% recorded once. The sequencing sample was made of PBMCs or a T cell subset sorted from them (not recorded which). The receptors come from an adult woman who had mild COVID-19 (a few samples of this study predate the infection). Cell type and time point are not known.

The rearrangement joins TRBV12-3 or TRBV12-4 to TRBJ1-6; TRBD1 matches at 9 bases. V shed 3 bases, J shed 7 bases, and the junction held 1 base outside the gene matches. The CDR3 extends over 14 amino acids. CDR3 in amino acids: CASSFTGGNSPLHF. CDR3 DNA sequence: TGTGCCAGCAGTTTTACAGGGGGCAATTCACCCCTCCACTTT.

There are a few counts of this clonotype. The V and J genes are TRBV5-6 and TRBJ1-1; the D gene is possibly TRBD1 (6 bases). V lost 3 bases and J lost 7, with 19 bases in between. CDR3 length: 15 residues. Germline CDR1 reads SGHDT; CDR2 reads YYEEEE. The CDR3, as DNA: TGTGCCAGCAGCTCCCGGGTAGGACAGCGCTATGAAGCTTTCTTT. This sequence encodes CASSSRVGQRYEAFF. Using reference TRBV5-6 and TRBJ1-1 for the parts outside the CDR3, the full variable domain is DAGVTQSPTHLIKTRGQQVTLRCSPKSGHDTVSWYQQALGQGPQFIFQYYEEEERQRGNFPDRFSGHQFPNYSSELNVNALLLGDSALYLCASSSRVGQRYEAFFGQGTRLTVV.

CDR3 region: CASSGTGTGNTIYF. CDR3 DNA sequence: TGTGCCAGCAGTGGTACAGGGACCGGAAACACCATATATTTT. This rearrangement joins TRBV6-5 to TRBJ1-3; tentative D call: TRBD1 (6 bases). Germline values: CDR1 MNHEY, CDR2 SVGAGI. V lost 5 bases, J lost 4 bases, and 12 bases lay in between. The CDR3 is made up of 14 amino acids.

There are a few counts of this clonotype. The chain's CDR3 is CASSQEFMRGSEQYF. CDR3 in DNA: TGCGCCAGCAGCCAAGAATTTATGAGAGGGAGCGAGCAGTACTTC. The chain combines TRBV4-3 with TRBJ2-7; TRBD2 might be the D (5 bases). The CDR3 is made up of 15 amino acids. CDR1 and CDR2 (germline): LGHNA, YSLEER. V gave up 0 bases and J gave up 6 bases, with 15 bases separating them.

The rearrangement links TRBV12-3 or TRBV12-4 to TRBJ2-2; D possibly uses TRBD1 or TRBD2 (6 bases each). Trimming removed 5 bases at V and 0 bases at J, with 19 bases between. The CDR3 consists of 18 residues. In DNA form, the CDR3 reads TGTGCCAGCAGTCCGTCTGGATGGGGGGCCGCGAACACCGGGGAGCTGTTTTTT. Translated, it gives CASSPSGWGAANTGELFF.

The rearrangement links TRBV6-6 to TRBJ1-1, with TRBD1 identical over 8 bases. CDR1 and CDR2 from the germline V gene are MNHNY and SVGAGI (reference sequence). Trimming cost V 10 bases and J 7 bases; bases outside gene matches: 8. The CDR3 sequence is 12 residues long. The CDR3 protein is CANGQGGSEAFF. In nucleotides, the CDR3 is TGTGCCAACGGACAGGGAGGGAGTGAAGCTTTCTTT.

V is TRBV6-2 or TRBV6-3 and J is TRBJ2-7; tentative D call: TRBD2 (6 bases). This CDR3 spans 13 amino acids. Germline loops: CDR1 MNHEY, CDR2 SVGEGT. The V gene lost 6 bases and the J gene lost 2 bases, with 11 bases spanning the gap. The CDR3 coding sequence is TGTGCCAGCAGCAATAGCGGACCCTACGAGCAGTACTTC. This translates into CASSNSGPYEQYF.

This clonotype was counted only a few times. V and J are TRBV5-1 and TRBJ2-5; D is possibly TRBD1 or TRBD2 (6 bases each). The CDR3 is 14 amino acids. Per germline, CDR1 SGHRS and CDR2 YFSETQ. V gave up 2 bases and J gave up 5 bases, with 13 bases separating them. The CDR3 spells CASSFGGQGETQYF. Here the CDR3 DNA reads TGCGCCAGCAGCTTCGGGGGCCAAGGGGAGACCCAGTACTTC. The complete variable domain, with remaining parts taken from reference TRBV5-1 and TRBJ2-5, reads KAGVTQTPRYLIKTRGQQVTLSCSPISGHRSVSWYQQTPGQGLQFLFEYFSETQRNKGNFPGRFSGRQFSNSRSEMNVSTLELGDSALYLCASSFGGQGETQYFGPGTRLLVL.

This clonotype was picked up a small number of times. The chain couples TRBV28 to TRBJ2-2; D assignment may be TRBD1 or TRBD2 (6 bases each). Trimming shortened V by 5 bases and J by 1 base, and 8 bases separated the two germline ends. From germline, CDR1 is MDHEN and CDR2 SYDVKM. The CDR3 consists of 14 residues. Written as DNA, the CDR3 is TGTGCCAGCAGTGGGGGGCTGAACACCGGGGAGCTGTTTTTT. This translates into CASSGGLNTGELFF. Drawing the rest from reference TRBV28 and TRBJ2-2, the complete variable domain is DVKVTQSSRYLVKRTGEKVFLECVQDMDHENMFWYRQDPGLGLRLIYFSYDVKMKEKGDIPEGYSVSREKKERFSLILESASTNQTSMYLCASSGGLNTGELFFGEGSRLTVL.

This clonotype was counted between two and nine times. The rearrangement joins TRBV6-1 to TRBJ2-2, with a tentative D call TRBD2 (7 bases). CDR3 length: 16 amino acids. CDR1 is MNHNS and CDR2 is SASEGT in the germline V gene. V was trimmed by 3 bases and J by 4 bases, leaving 15 bases between them. The CDR3 nucleotides read TGTGCCAGCAGTGAGAGGGGGGGTCTAGGCACCGGGGAGCTGTTTTTT. Translated, it gives CASSERGGLGTGELFF.

A few counts support this clonotype. V is TRBV29-1 and J is TRBJ1-2; 8 nucleotides align to TRBD1. This CDR3 has 14 residues. J gave up 6 bases and V 3 bases, and 9 bases lay outside the gene matches. Germline CDR1 reads SQVTM; CDR2 reads ANQGSEA. CDR3 in amino acids: CSVEKGRGLHGYTF. The CDR3 nucleotides read TGCAGCGTTGAGAAGGGCAGGGGGCTGCATGGCTACACCTTC. The full variable domain, completed using reference TRBV29-1 and TRBJ1-2, is SAVISQKPSRDICQRGTSLTIQCQVDSQVTMMFWYRQQPGQSLTLIATANQGSEATYESGFVIDKFPISRPNLTFSTLTVSNMSPEDSSIYLCSVEKGRGLHGYTFGSGTRLTVV.

This clonotype turned up a few times. The chain employs TRBV5-5 and TRBJ2-2; 11 bases align to TRBD2. The J segment lost 8 bases and the V segment lost 2 bases, leaving 11 bases of the junction unmatched. Germline loops: CDR1 SGHKS, CDR2 YYEKEE (reference sequence). The CDR3 loop spans 17 amino acids. CDR3 coding DNA: TGTGCCAGCAGCTTTCGGTTTACTAGCGGGAGTTCGGGGGAGCTGTTTTTT. This sequence encodes CASSFRFTSGSSGELFF.

This chain uses TRBV28 with TRBJ1-5; no clear D. Trimming cost V 6 bases and J 4 bases, with 7 bases left between them. The CDR3 covers 12 residues. CDR1 and CDR2 (germline): MDHEN, SYDVKM. The CDR3 DNA is TGTGCCAGCAGAACAGTGAATCAGCCCCAGCATTTT. Its translation is CASRTVNQPQHF.

The chain recombines TRBV5-1 with TRBJ2-7; D possibly uses TRBD1 or TRBD2 (5 bases each). The V and J ends lost 1 base and 7 bases respectively, with 21 bases between them. The germline CDR1 and CDR2 sequences are SGHRS and YFSETQ. The CDR3 contains 16 residues. The CDR3 DNA is TGCGCCAGCAGCTTGAGAGGCGTGGGGGATGTCAGGGAGCAGTACTTC. Encoded protein: CASSLRGVGDVREQYF.

This clonotype was seen a handful of times. The J gene is TRBJ2-2, the V gene TRBV2; D remains unclear. CDR3 length: 13 amino acids. The germline CDR1 and CDR2 sequences are SNHLY and FYNNEI. V lost 4 bases and J 1 base, leaving 4 bases between the germline ends. CDR3 in amino acids: CASSVGNTGELFF. CDR3 in DNA: TGTGCCAGCAGTGTTGGGAACACCGGGGAGCTGTTTTTT.

This clonotype was detected many times. This chain links TRBV4-3 with TRBJ1-2, with D uncertain. This CDR3 region has 14 residues. CDR1 is LGHNA, CDR2 YSLEER, per germline. Deletions cut 1 base from V and 0 bases from J, with 6 bases between. This CDR3 reads CASSQGPANYGYTF. Here the CDR3 DNA reads TGCGCCAGCAGCCAAGGTCCAGCTAACTATGGCTACACCTTC.

This clonotype was found a few times. The rearrangement joins TRBV15 to TRBJ1-1; D is ambiguous. There are 15 residues in the CDR3. Trimming removed 1 base at V and 8 bases at J, with 17 bases between. The germline V gene encodes CDR1 LNHNV and CDR2 YYDKDF (reference sequence). In nucleotides, the CDR3 is TGTGCCACCAGCAGAGCCTCTTACGGGGTTGGGGAAGCTTTCTTT. It encodes CATSRASYGVGEAFF.

The chain uses TRBV7-3 and TRBJ2-1; the D gene is possibly TRBD1 (7 bases). CDR3 length equals 14 residues. From germline, CDR1 is SGHTA and CDR2 FQGTGA. V lost 0 bases and J lost 9, with 12 bases in between. In DNA form, the CDR3 reads TGTGCCAGCAGCTTAACCCCGCAGGGGGGTGAGCAGTTCTTC. Translation: CASSLTPQGGEQFF.

This CDR3 is CASSGHRNNSPLHF. DNA of the CDR3: TGTGCCAGCAGCGGACACCGTAATAATTCACCCCTCCACTTT. The J gene is TRBJ1-6, the V gene TRBV7-8; D is possibly TRBD1 (5 bases). The V end was cut by 5 bases, the J end by 5 bases, with 10 bases between. Germline lookup yields CDR1 SGHVS and CDR2 FQNEAQ. This CDR3 is built from 14 residues.